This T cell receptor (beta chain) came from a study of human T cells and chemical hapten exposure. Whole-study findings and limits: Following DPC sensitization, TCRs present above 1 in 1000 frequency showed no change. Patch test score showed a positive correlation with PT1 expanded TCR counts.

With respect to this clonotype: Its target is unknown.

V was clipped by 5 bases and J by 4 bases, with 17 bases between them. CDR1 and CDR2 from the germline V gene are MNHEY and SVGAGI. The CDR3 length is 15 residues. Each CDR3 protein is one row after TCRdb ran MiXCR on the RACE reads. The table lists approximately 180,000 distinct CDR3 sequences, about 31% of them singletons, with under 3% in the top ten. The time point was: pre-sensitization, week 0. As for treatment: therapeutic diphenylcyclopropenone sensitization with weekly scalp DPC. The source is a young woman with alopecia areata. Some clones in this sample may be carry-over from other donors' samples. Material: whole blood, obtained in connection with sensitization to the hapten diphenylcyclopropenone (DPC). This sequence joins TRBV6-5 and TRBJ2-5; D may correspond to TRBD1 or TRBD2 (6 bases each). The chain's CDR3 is CASSPLIGGGETQYF. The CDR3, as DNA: TGTGCCAGCAGTCCCCTTATAGGGGGAGGAGAGACCCAGTACTTC.